A single sample gave rise to the 6 T cell receptor beta chains below, sequenced in a study of blood T cell repertoires in COVID-19. This table comes from immunoSEQ multiplex PCR, and its TCRdb copy is limited to in-frame clones, with some not included. The sample contains about 220,000 clones, roughly 80% of which appear only once. Material for sequencing was peripheral blood. Every receptor here comes from a human donor in a cohort sampled during active COVID-19.

V and J are TRBV4-1 and TRBJ2-1, with TRBD1 matching 9 bases. Germline V gene lookup returns CDR1 MGHRA and CDR2 YSYEKL. V gave up 4 bases and J gave up 5 bases; unmatched junction bases: 12. CDR3 length equals 17 residues. CDR3 protein: CASSRNPGTGLNNEQFF. The CDR3 DNA is TGCGCCAGCAGCCGGAACCCCGGGACAGGGTTGAACAATGAGCAGTTCTTC.

The chain carries TRBV27 and TRBJ1-6, with 12 bases identical to TRBD1. CDR3 length: 16 amino acids. Germline CDR1 reads MNHEY; CDR2 reads SMNVEV (reference sequence). Trimming removed 5 bases from V and 8 bases from J; junction bases left unmatched: 7. CDR3 DNA: TGTGCCAGCAGTAGCTGGGGACAGGGGGCTCATTCACCCCTCCACTTT. It encodes CASSSWGQGAHSPLHF.

In the case of this clone: A junction end diverges from the germline sequence, so it may reflect a read error. The sample has other DNA sequences that encode this CDR3 too. The rearrangement joins TRBV18 to TRBJ1-3, with TRBD1 matching 7 bases. The CDR3 has 15 amino acids. Germline V lookup: CDR1 KGHSH, CDR2 LQKENI. The CDR3 loop is CASSPNRGSGNTIYF. The CDR3 DNA reads TGTGCCAGCTCACCGAACAGGGGCTCTGGAAATACCATATATTTT.

The CDR3 protein is CASSDRTSENYEQYF. Written as DNA, the CDR3 is TGTGCCAGCAGTGACAGAACTAGCGAGAACTACGAGCAGTACTTC. V gene TRBV6-4 combines with J gene TRBJ2-7, with 7 bases identical to TRBD2. V shed 2 bases and J 3 bases; nucleotides not matched to a gene: 7. Germline CDR1 MRHNA, CDR2 SNTAGT. The CDR3 runs to 15 residues.

The chain is built from TRBV4-1 and TRBJ2-7; D remains ambiguous. CDR1 MGHRA and CDR2 YSYEKL come from the germline V gene. V lost 1 base to trimming and J lost 3 bases, with 19 bases between them. The CDR3 loop spans 17 amino acids. CDR3 protein: CASSQAPTATQFYEQYF. Here the CDR3 DNA reads TGCGCCAGCAGCCAAGCCCCCACAGCCACCCAATTCTACGAGCAGTACTTC.

This chain's CDR3 is CASSPWRRESYEQYF. For the CDR3, the DNA is TGTGCCAGCAGCCCCTGGAGGCGGGAGTCCTACGAGCAGTACTTC. The chain carries TRBV7-8 and TRBJ2-7, with 7 bases fitting TRBD2. Germline V CDR1 and CDR2: SGHVS, FQNEAQ. The junction had 8 bases not matched to a gene; V was cut back by 5 bases and J by 1 base. This CDR3 spans 15 amino acids. Full variable domain (rest looked up from reference TRBV7-8 and TRBJ2-7): GAGVSQSPRYKVAKRGQDVALRCDPISGHVSLFWYQQALGQGPEFLTYFQNEAQLDKSGLPSDRFFAERPEGSVSTLKIQRTQQEDSAVYLCASSPWRRESYEQYFGPGTRLTVT.